Shown below are 24 T cell receptor beta chains from a single sample sequenced in a study of siplizumab effects on memory and regulatory T cells. Only in-frame clones appear in the TCRdb table, and some are missing; sequencing was by immunoSEQ multiplex PCR. In the table there are fewer than 80,000 clones, 93% of which are singletons. What was sequenced was CD8+ T cells sorted from blood. These receptors were obtained from a human donor in good health.

The V call is TRBV10-3, the J call TRBJ2-5; tentative D call: TRBD1 (5 bases). Trimming pared 2 bases from V and 5 bases from J, leaving 18 bases between. This CDR3 is 16 amino acids long. Looked up from germline, CDR1 is ENHRY and CDR2 is SYGVKD. The CDR3 reads CAISEAGSHLGETQYF. CDR3 in DNA: TGTGCCATCAGTGAGGCAGGGTCTCACCTTGGGGAGACCCAGTACTTC.

V is TRBV27 and J is TRBJ2-2; 7 bases align to TRBD1. V lost 3 bases and J lost 3; bases outside the gene matches: 1. CDR3 length: 14 amino acids. From germline, CDR1 is MNHEY and CDR2 SMNVEV (reference sequence). The CDR3 sequence is CASSFQGDTGELFF. The CDR3, as DNA: TGTGCCAGCAGTTTTCAGGGGGACACCGGGGAGCTGTTTTTT.

The chain combines TRBV5-4 with TRBJ2-7; D remains unclear. V was pared by 3 bases and J by 3 bases, with 4 bases between. Germline loops: CDR1 SGHNT, CDR2 YYREEE (reference sequence). The CDR3 is 11 amino acids. The CDR3: CASSSGYEQYF. For the CDR3, the DNA is TGTGCCAGCAGCTCGGGCTACGAGCAGTACTTC.

The chain has TRBV4-1 and TRBJ1-5, with 7 positions matching TRBD1. There are 16 residues in the CDR3. Germline-derived CDR1 and CDR2 are MGHRA and YSYEKL. V shed 0 bases, J shed 2 bases, and the junction held 4 bases outside the gene matches. CDR3 residues: CASSQETGWGNQPQHF. In DNA form, the CDR3 reads TGCGCCAGCAGCCAAGAGACAGGGTGGGGCAATCAGCCCCAGCATTTT.

This clone was seen once. The rearrangement joins TRBV5-8 to TRBJ1-5; no reliable D call. Germline V gene sequence: CDR1 SGHTS, CDR2 YDEGEE. V shed 0 bases and J shed 4 bases, with 2 bases lying between them. This CDR3 has 12 residues. The CDR3 nucleotides are TGTGCCAGCAGCTTGGATAATCAGCCCCAGCATTTT. It yields the protein CASSLDNQPQHF.

V and J are TRBV4-1 and TRBJ1-6; D is uncertain. V dropped 0 bases and J dropped 7 bases, with 10 bases sitting between them. Germline V gene sequence: CDR1 MGHRA, CDR2 YSYEKL. The CDR3 covers 15 residues. The CDR3 spells CASSQDVGLNSPLHF. CDR3 DNA: TGCGCCAGCAGCCAAGATGTGGGTCTCAATTCACCCCTCCACTTT.

The J gene is TRBJ2-3, the V gene TRBV13, with TRBD2 identical over 16 bases. Germline V gene data show CDR1 as PRHDT and CDR2 as FYEKMQ (reference sequence). V shed 4 bases, J shed 2 bases, and the junction held 9 bases outside the gene matches. This CDR3 has 19 residues. CDR3 nucleotide sequence: TGTGCCAGCAGCTCGGGACTAGCGGGGGGGCAAAGCCCCACAGATACGCAGTATTTT. Translated: CASSSGLAGGQSPTDTQYF.

The gene calls are TRBV28 and TRBJ2-1; 9 positions match TRBD2. The CDR3 has 17 residues. The ends lost 5 bases at V and 7 bases at J; junction bases unmatched: 15. Germline V gives CDR1 MDHEN, CDR2 SYDVKM. The CDR3 protein is CASSPPTLRGGRNEQFF. The CDR3 DNA reads TGTGCCAGCAGTCCTCCTACTTTGCGGGGGGGCCGTAATGAGCAGTTCTTC.

This clone was seen a few times. J is TRBJ1-5 and V is TRBV2; D unclear. The length of the CDR3 is 14 residues. V was trimmed by 1 base and J by 4 bases, leaving 8 bases between them. Germline V gene data show CDR1 as SNHLY and CDR2 as FYNNEI. CDR3 sequence: CASSEGSINQPQHF. The CDR3 DNA follows: TGTGCCAGCAGTGAAGGGAGTATTAATCAGCCCCAGCATTTT.

The chain has TRBV29-1 and TRBJ1-3; D might be TRBD1 (5 bases). The V end was cut by 5 bases, the J end by 0 bases, with 11 bases between. There are 14 residues in the CDR3. Germline V lookup: CDR1 SQVTM, CDR2 ANQGSEA. CDR3 in amino acids: CSVHRQNSGNTIYF. The CDR3 DNA is TGCAGCGTTCACCGACAGAACTCTGGAAACACCATATATTTT.

CDR3 amino acids: CASSLAEAEPQHF. DNA of the CDR3: TGTGCCAGCAGCTTGGCCGAGGCGGAGCCCCAGCATTTT. The chain combines TRBV5-6 with TRBJ1-5; D unclear. Trimming took 0 bases from V and 8 from J, leaving 9 bases between them. CDR3 length equals 13 residues. Looked up from germline, CDR1 is SGHDT and CDR2 is YYEEEE.

The rearrangement links TRBV29-1 to TRBJ1-1; D is uncertain. Germline V gene sequence: CDR1 SQVTM, CDR2 ANQGSEA. Between the trimmed V and J ends, which lost 6 bases and 7 bases, there was a span of 9 bases. This CDR3 is 10 amino acids long. The chain's CDR3 is CSVWVDEAFF. CDR3 coding DNA: TGCAGCGTCTGGGTCGATGAAGCTTTCTTT. The complete variable domain, with remaining parts taken from reference TRBV29-1 and TRBJ1-1, reads SAVISQKPSRDICQRGTSLTIQCQVDSQVTMMFWYRQQPGQSLTLIATANQGSEATYESGFVIDKFPISRPNLTFSTLTVSNMSPEDSSIYLCSVWVDEAFFGQGTRLTVV.

This CDR3 is CASSLPRASGGYEQYF. CDR3 DNA: TGTGCCAGCAGTTTGCCTCGAGCTAGCGGGGGGTACGAGCAGTACTTC. The chain employs TRBV28 and TRBJ2-7; TRBD2 aligns across 11 bases. Per the germline V gene, CDR1 is MDHEN and CDR2 is SYDVKM. The J segment lost 4 bases and the V segment lost 3 bases, leaving 8 bases of the junction unmatched. The CDR3 covers 16 residues.

This clone has just one count. The chain uses TRBV28 and TRBJ2-7; 7 nucleotides match TRBD1. Trimming cost V 6 bases and J 3 bases; bases outside gene matches: 8. Germline V gives CDR1 MDHEN, CDR2 SYDVKM. The CDR3 contains 14 residues. The CDR3 sequence is CASRPTGQYYEQYF. CDR3 sequence (DNA): TGTGCCAGCAGGCCGACAGGGCAATACTACGAGCAGTACTTC.

This chain links TRBV14 with TRBJ2-7; possibly TRBD1 or TRBD2 for D (5 bases each). The length of the CDR3 is 16 residues. Germline CDR1 and CDR2: SGHDN and FVKESK. V dropped 2 bases and J dropped 5 bases, with 19 bases sitting between them. CDR3 nucleotide sequence: TGTGCCAGCAGCCAAAGAGGGGCCCTAACCGGGGACGAGCAGTACTTC. Translation: CASSQRGALTGDEQYF.

V is TRBV6-6 and J is TRBJ1-2, with 8 positions matching TRBD1. Germline V lookup: CDR1 MNHNY, CDR2 SVGAGI (reference sequence). This CDR3 spans 16 amino acids. V dropped 0 bases and J dropped 4; count of bases not matched to a gene: 7. In DNA form, the CDR3 reads TGTGCCAGCAGTTACTCGGCGCAGGGGGCATTCTATGGCTACACCTTC. Amino acid sequence: CASSYSAQGAFYGYTF.

The chain links TRBV9 to TRBJ1-6, with D possibly TRBD1 on 5 matching bases. Germline V gives CDR1 SGDLS, CDR2 YYNGEE. The V end lost 3 bases, the J end lost 5 bases, and 12 bases lay between the germline ends. The CDR3 has 15 residues. DNA of the CDR3: TGTGCCAGCAGCGCAGGGACTGAAGATAATTCACCCCTCCACTTT. It specifies CASSAGTEDNSPLHF.

This chain links TRBV7-3 with TRBJ1-2; 9 positions match TRBD1. The V gene's germline CDR1 is SGHTA and CDR2 FQGTGA. V was pared by 8 bases and J by 6 bases, with 1 base of the junction left unmatched. The CDR3 spans 11 residues. CDR3 DNA: TGTGCCAGCGGACAGGGGAATGGCTACACCTTC. This encodes CASGQGNGYTF.

V usage is TRBV7-6 and J usage is TRBJ2-3; the D gene is possibly TRBD2 (7 bases). Germline V gene lookup returns CDR1 SGHVS and CDR2 FNYEAQ. Trimming pared 5 bases from V and 2 bases from J, leaving 14 bases between. The CDR3 length is 15 residues. CDR3 residues: CASSPAGAPTDTQYF. The DNA for the CDR3 is TGTGCCAGCAGCCCGGCGGGGGCGCCCACAGATACGCAGTATTTT.

The V gene is TRBV28, the J gene TRBJ2-3; possible D gene TRBD2, 6 bases. Per germline, CDR1 MDHEN and CDR2 SYDVKM. The CDR3 is made up of 14 amino acids. V lost 5 bases to trimming and J lost 2 bases, with 11 bases between them. CDR3 protein: CASSLSGSTDTQYF. DNA of the CDR3: TGTGCCAGCAGTCTTAGCGGCTCCACAGATACGCAGTATTTT.

This rearrangement joins TRBV14 to TRBJ1-1; 7 bases are a match to TRBD1. This CDR3 region has 16 residues. V was clipped by 0 bases and J by 6 bases; unmatched bases: 10. The germline CDR1 and CDR2 sequences are SGHDN and FVKESK. For the CDR3, the DNA is TGTGCCAGCAGCCAAGATACAGGGGTAAGTAAGTCTGAAGCTTTCTTT. Translation gives CASSQDTGVSKSEAFF.

The chain uses TRBV7-9 and TRBJ1-1; D is unresolved. V was clipped by 0 bases and J by 11 bases, with 10 bases between them. CDR3 size: 12 residues. Germline lookup yields CDR1 SEHNR and CDR2 FQNEAQ (reference sequence). The CDR3 sequence is CASSLAPQEAFF. The CDR3 bases are TGTGCCAGCAGCTTAGCCCCCCAGGAGGCTTTCTTT.

The chain joins TRBV4-3 to TRBJ2-5, with D tentatively TRBD2 (5 bases). The germline V gene encodes CDR1 LGHNA and CDR2 YSLEER. The CDR3 spans 14 residues. V was pared by 0 bases and J by 4 bases, with 9 bases between. DNA of the CDR3: TGCGCCAGCAGCCAAGATCGCGGAGGAGAGACCCAGTACTTC. This sequence encodes CASSQDRGGETQYF.

V and J are TRBV29-1 and TRBJ1-1; no reliable D call. The CDR3 totals 12 residues. The germline V gene has CDR1 SQVTM and CDR2 ANQGSEA. The germline V and J ends were trimmed by 3 bases and 0 bases, with 5 bases remaining between them. CDR3: CSVDGLNTEAFF. The CDR3 DNA sequence: TGCAGCGTTGACGGCTTGAACACTGAAGCTTTCTTT.